The rows below give T cell receptor beta chains drawn from one sample of a study of T cell repertoires in cytomegalovirus infection. What these receptors recognize is not known. TCRdb called the reads again in MiXCR, with one record for every CDR3 protein. The data hold around 540,000 distinct CDR3 sequences, with 30% to 40% observed a single time. The material was cultured PBMCs, obtained from culture after CMV antigen stimulation. The origin of the receptors is a human donor in good health (CMV status not recorded). Some clones in this sample may be carry-over from other donors' samples. CDR3s leave out the opening cysteine and the closing phenylalanine or tryptophan.

V gene: TRBV23-1
CDR3 protein: ASSQCNRRVITGELF

V gene: TRBV6-1
CDR3 protein: ASTSQTDTQY

V gene: TRBV20-1
CDR3 protein: SARGASGNTIY

V gene: TRBV19
CDR3 protein: ASSYAMYGYT

V gene: TRBV13
CDR3 protein: ASSRRYGYT

V gene: TRBV7-3
CDR3 protein: ASSLDRGPSTDTQY

V gene: TRBV5-1
CDR3 protein: ASSPDGQPQH

V gene: TRBV10-3
CDR3 protein: AIGSGNTIY

V gene: TRBV12-3/TRBV12-4
CDR3 protein: ASSLGVVAGYQETQY

V gene: TRBV29-1
CDR3 protein: SVPRGQYNEQF